The 12 T cell receptor beta chains below all came from one sample that was sequenced in a study of T cell responses to AZD1222 COVID-19 vaccine. TCRdb's copy holds only in-frame clones and misses some; the assay was immunoSEQ multiplex PCR. Found here are more than 100,000 clones, about nine tenths of them singletons; the top ten hold 1.5%. The sample here was peripheral blood, taken on day 0 of AZD1222 vaccination. The source of these receptors is an adult in good health.

The chain is built from TRBV24-1 and TRBJ2-3; no firm D call. The V end lost 4 bases, the J end lost 5 bases, and 9 bases lay between the germline ends. CDR3 size: 13 residues. Per the germline V gene, CDR1 is KGHDR and CDR2 is SFDVKD. Here the CDR3 DNA reads TGTGCCACCAGTGACTTGATGGTAGATACGCAGTATTTT. This sequence encodes CATSDLMVDTQYF.

The chain employs TRBV7-7 and TRBJ2-1; TRBD1 aligns across 10 bases. Losses at the gene ends were 2 bases for V and 3 bases for J; bases not matched to a gene: 4. The CDR3 is 16 residues long. Looked up from germline, CDR1 is SSHAT and CDR2 is FNYEAQ (reference sequence). CDR3 DNA: TGTGCCAGCAGCTTATCAAGGGACAGGGGCTACAATGAGCAGTTCTTC. Its translation is CASSLSRDRGYNEQFF.

The chain couples TRBV7-9 to TRBJ1-4, with 9 bases that match TRBD1. J gave up 10 bases and V 5 bases, and 8 bases lay outside the gene matches. The CDR3 loop spans 14 amino acids. Germline V gene sequence: CDR1 SEHNR, CDR2 FQNEAQ (reference sequence). CDR3 sequence reads: CASSNDRGGGKLFF. The CDR3 nucleotides read TGTGCCAGCAGCAATGACAGGGGGGGTGGAAAACTGTTTTTT.

This rearrangement joins TRBV5-5 to TRBJ2-7; D uncertain. Trimming cost V 6 bases and J 7 bases, with 20 bases left between them. Germline V gene data show CDR1 as SGHKS and CDR2 as YYEKEE (reference sequence). The CDR3 covers 14 residues. The CDR3, as DNA: TGTGCCAGCAACTTAGTTACAGTTCCGCATGAGCAGTACTTC. Translating gives CASNLVTVPHEQYF.

This chain links TRBV28 with TRBJ1-5; no firm D call. Trimming removed 3 bases from V and 4 bases from J, with 19 bases in between. The CDR3 has 17 amino acids. Germline V CDR1 and CDR2: MDHEN, SYDVKM. The CDR3 loop is CASSFGIKISLNQPQHF. The CDR3 DNA is TGTGCCAGCAGTTTTGGGATTAAGATCTCTCTGAATCAGCCCCAGCATTTT.

V gene TRBV11-3 combines with J gene TRBJ2-1; D may be TRBD1 (6 bases). Germline V lookup: CDR1 SGHNT, CDR2 YENEEA. The ends were cut back, 2 bases at V and 4 bases at J, with 9 bases in the middle. CDR3 length equals 14 residues. This CDR3 reads CASSLSGQYNEQFF. Written as DNA, the CDR3 is TGTGCCAGCAGCTTAAGCGGACAGTACAATGAGCAGTTCTTC.

CDR3 nucleotide sequence: TGTGCCAGCAGCGGAGACGGGAGCTCCTATAATTCACCCCTCCACTTT. Translated, it gives CASSGDGSSYNSPLHF. The chain is built from TRBV9 and TRBJ1-6; D is uncertain. V dropped 3 bases and J dropped 0 bases, with 10 bases sitting between them. The CDR3 has 16 residues. CDR1 and CDR2 from the germline V gene are SGDLS and YYNGEE.

The V and J genes are TRBV7-6 and TRBJ1-4; 8 bases agree with TRBD1. CDR3 length: 17 amino acids. With 0 bases clipped from V and 0 bases from J, the junction kept 3 bases outside the gene matches. Per germline, CDR1 SGHVS and CDR2 FNYEAQ. CDR3 in DNA: TGTGCCAGCAGCTTAGCTGGACAGGGAGCAACTAATGAAAAACTGTTTTTT. It translates to CASSLAGQGATNEKLFF.

CDR3 in amino acids: CASSRDAEDEQYF. In DNA form, the CDR3 reads TGTGCCAGCAGTCGGGACGCCGAGGACGAGCAGTACTTC. The V gene is TRBV6-5, the J gene TRBJ2-7; D possibly uses TRBD1 or TRBD2 (5 bases each). The germline CDR1 and CDR2 sequences are MNHEY and SVGAGI. The CDR3 length is 13 residues. Trimming removed 5 bases from V and 5 bases from J, with 13 bases in between.

Written as DNA, the CDR3 is TGTGCCAGCAGTTTAGGTTACCAGGGGCTTAAGGAGCAGTACTTC. Protein: CASSLGYQGLKEQYF. The chain links TRBV28 to TRBJ2-7; D may be TRBD1 (6 bases). Deletions cut 2 bases from V and 7 bases from J, with 18 bases between. The CDR3 contains 15 residues. Germline CDR1 and CDR2: MDHEN and SYDVKM.

This clone was found once. The chain employs TRBV5-5 and TRBJ1-1; D is undetermined. V dropped 4 bases and J dropped 1 base, with 17 bases sitting between them. Per the germline V gene, CDR1 is SGHKS and CDR2 is YYEKEE (reference sequence). The CDR3 spans 16 residues. CDR3 residues: CASSGGDTHANTEAFF. CDR3 DNA: TGTGCCAGCAGCGGAGGAGACACACACGCGAACACTGAAGCTTTCTTT.

The CDR3 sequence is CASSLANQDSEKLFF. The CDR3 bases are TGTGCCAGCAGCTTAGCGAACCAGGACAGCGAAAAACTGTTTTTT. The chain has TRBV7-9 and TRBJ1-4; possible D gene TRBD1, 6 bases. The CDR3 covers 15 residues. V shed 0 bases and J shed 8 bases, with 13 bases lying between them. Germline CDR1 reads SEHNR; CDR2 reads FQNEAQ (reference sequence).